This TCR beta chain was identified during a study of T cells in localized non-small cell lung cancer. The CDR3 length is 12 residues. Germline assignment: CDR1 LNHDA and CDR2 SQIVND (reference sequence). V dropped 8 bases and J dropped 1; count of bases not matched to a gene: 0. Concerning this clone: The antigen remains undetermined.

General observations from the study: Longer overall survival associated with higher blood T cell density; shorter survival with higher adjacent-lung clonality.

Assay used: immunoSEQ multiplex PCR; TCRdb lists only in-frame clones, some missing. The repertoire consists of approximately 52,000 clones, with 86% occurring once and the leading ten covering approximately 20%. The chain has TRBV19 and TRBJ1-1; 8 bases map to TRBD1. This receptor was taken from a male donor aged 60 or older with stage III squamous cell lung carcinoma. The specimen was peripheral blood, collected before any cancer treatment. This CDR3 is CASGTGNTEAFF. The CDR3 DNA sequence: TGTGCCAGTGGGACAGGGAACACTGAAGCTTTCTTT. Full variable domain (remainder filled in from reference TRBV19 and TRBJ1-1): DGGITQSPKYLFRKEGQNVTLSCEQNLNHDAMYWYRQDPGQGLRLIYYSQIVNDFQKGDIAEGYSVSREKKESFPLTVTSAQKNPTAFYLCASGTGNTEAFFGQGTRLTVV.